The sequence of this T cell receptor beta chain was determined in a study of CD8+ T cells in alopecia areata. CDR3 size: 14 residues. V was pared by 3 bases and J by 2 bases, with 12 bases between. Germline values: CDR1 SGDLS, CDR2 YYNGEE. Study-wide findings and caveats: Greater clonality was observed in lesional scalp samples, especially alopecia totalis/universalis, versus normal scalp.

Comment on this clone: Its cognate antigen is unknown.

It was cDNA, reverse transcribed from extracted RNA, that served as the sequencing template. Sequenced by immunoSEQ multiplex PCR; TCRdb stores in-frame clones only, minus some. The sample has about 160,000 clones; around 47% are singletons. Sequencing was performed on CD4+ T cells sorted from blood. The clonotype originates from a human donor with alopecia areata. The chain has TRBV9 and TRBJ2-7; perhaps TRBD1 as D (7 bases). CDR3: CASSGAGQPYEQYF. CDR3 DNA: TGTGCCAGCAGCGGCGCGGGACAGCCCTACGAGCAGTACTTC.